Presented here are 6 T cell receptor beta chains from one specimen sequenced in a study of CD4 and CD8 cells across lung adenocarcinoma regions. TCRdb called the PCR reads again in MiXCR, with one record for every CDR3 protein. The repertoire holds 20,000 to 25,000 distinct CDR3 sequences, with 45% to 60% as singletons. Sample: CD4+ T cells from the center of a lung tumor. The receptors stem from a male donor with lung adenocarcinoma. The CD4 and CD8 labels of this study may be unreliable.

This clonotype was observed many times. This rearrangement joins TRBV11-3 to TRBJ2-1; the match to TRBD2 covers 9 bases. V dropped 5 bases and J dropped 7; count of bases not matched to a gene: 18. Looked up from germline, CDR1 is SGHNT and CDR2 is YENEEA. The CDR3 totals 18 residues. The chain's CDR3 is CASSPRAPHAGGRNEQFF. The CDR3 region has the DNA TGTGCCAGCAGCCCCCGCGCGCCCCACGCGGGAGGGCGTAATGAGCAGTTCTTC.

Points on this clonotype: The germline gene is not matched at one end of the junction; a read error may be the cause. The V call is TRBV6-1, the J call TRBJ2-1, with a weak D call TRBD2 (5 bases). Germline V gives CDR1 MNHNS, CDR2 SASEGT. This CDR3 is built from 14 residues. The CDR3 is CASRGCASVGEQFF. CDR3 sequence (DNA): TGTGCCAGCAGGGGCTGTGCGAGCGTCGGGGAGCAGTTCTTT.

About this clonotype itself: The junction does not match germline at one end; this may be a read error. V and J are TRBV6-1 and TRBJ2-1, with 8 bases identical to TRBD2. The germline V gene has CDR1 MNHNS and CDR2 SASEGT. The CDR3 spans 16 residues. The CDR3: CASSRQGSGNAGELFF. The CDR3, as DNA: TGTGCCAGCAGTCGTCAGGGTAGCGGGAACGCCGGTGAGCTGTTTTTC.

The V and J genes are TRBV6-5 and TRBJ2-5, with TRBD1 matching 9 bases. The J call is uncertain, as TRBJ2-7 better fits the DNA end. Germline CDR1 reads MNHEY; CDR2 reads SVGAGI. The length of the CDR3 is 14 residues. CDR3 DNA: TGTGCCAGCAGTACCTCGACAGGGGGAGGCGAGCAGTACTTC. As protein: CASSTSTGGGEQYF.

This clonotype was recorded a few times. The rearrangement links TRBV12-3 or TRBV12-4 to TRBJ2-1; 15 bases agree with TRBD2. Germline trimming cut 5 bases from V and 9 bases from J; bases unmatched to any gene: 23. This CDR3 region has 21 residues. CDR3 in DNA: TGTGCCAGCAGTCCACCCAGACCGGGACTAGCGGGAGGCCTTCGGAGAGGTGAGCAGTTCTTC. Residues: CASSPPRPGLAGGLRRGEQFF.

This sequence joins TRBV18 and TRBJ2-3, with D possibly TRBD2 on 6 matching bases. V lost 3 bases, J lost 6 bases, and 16 bases lay in between. This CDR3 region has 15 residues. Per the germline V gene, CDR1 is KGHSH and CDR2 is LQKENI. CDR3: CASSPSGTSLDTQYF. DNA for the CDR3: TGTGCCAGCTCACCTTCCGGGACTTCTTTGGATACGCAGTATTTT.